This TCR beta chain was observed in a study of cytomegalovirus exposure and HLA in healthy donors. Note on this clone: What it recognizes is unknown.

Points from the study as a whole: Apparent HLA restriction characterized most CMV-associated TCR beta chains in a later analysis. From TCR beta sequences, most subjects' HLA-A and HLA-B alleles were reportedly predicted accurately. Researchers counted roughly 150 TCR beta chains as cytomegalovirus-associated.

Germline V gene sequence: CDR1 SGHNT, CDR2 YYREEE (reference sequence). The CDR3 totals 14 residues. The junction had 8 bases not matched to a gene; V was cut back by 4 bases and J by 4 bases. Primers: 60 Vbeta forward and 13 Jbeta reverse. Generated by immunoSEQ multiplex PCR, the TCRdb table keeps only in-frame clones and is missing some. The data hold 150,000 to 200,000 clones, with around 75% observed a single time. The origin of this receptor is a woman aged 45 to 65 in good health and CMV-seronegative. The chain couples TRBV5-4 to TRBJ2-7; TRBD1 matches at 7 bases. The sample taken for sequencing was PBMCs. This CDR3 reads CASSQIGTEYEQYF. For the CDR3, the DNA is TGTGCCAGCAGCCAAATCGGGACAGAATACGAGCAGTACTTC.